This T cell receptor beta chain came from a study of cytotoxic CD8 clonotypes in ibrutinib-treated CLL. V lost 7 bases and J 6 bases, leaving 13 bases between the germline ends. Germline V gives CDR1 MGHDK, CDR2 SYGVNS. The CDR3 totals 13 residues. Profiling relied on immunoSEQ multiplex PCR, and the TCRdb table lists in-frame clones only, not all of them. The data contain hundreds of thousands of clones, roughly 79% of them singletons. The sequences come from PBMCs, collected after 12 months of ibrutinib treatment. This sequence joins TRBV25-1 and TRBJ2-4; D not resolved. The receptor comes from a human donor with chronic lymphocytic leukemia. CDR3 DNA sequence: TGTGCCAGCATCCAATCCCCAGGAAACATTCAGTACTTC. Protein product: CASIQSPGNIQYF.